These 32 T cell receptor beta chains came from one sample sequenced in a study of blood T cell repertoires in COVID-19. Using immunoSEQ multiplex PCR, the repertoire was profiled, and TCRdb retains in-frame clones only, with some absent. The data contain 95,000 to 110,000 clones, roughly 90% of them singletons. Sequences were obtained from peripheral blood. These receptors originate from an elderly woman in a cohort sampled during active COVID-19.

The V and J genes are TRBV29-1 and TRBJ2-7; possible D gene TRBD2, 7 bases. This CDR3 is 12 amino acids long. The ends were cut back, 5 bases at V and 4 bases at J, with 12 bases in the middle. Germline CDR1 reads SQVTM; CDR2 reads ANQGSEA. The CDR3: CSVRGAVYEQYF. DNA for the CDR3: TGCAGCGTTCGGGGGGCGGTGTACGAGCAGTACTTC.

This chain connects TRBV7-9 to TRBJ2-2; 7 bases match TRBD1. The germline CDR1 and CDR2 sequences are SEHNR and FQNEAQ (reference sequence). V trimming: 2 bases; J trimming: 5 bases; junction bases outside the gene matches: 2. This CDR3 spans 14 amino acids. The CDR3 DNA reads TGTGCCAGCAGCTTAACAGGGGCTACCGGGGAGCTGTTTTTT. Its protein product is CASSLTGATGELFF. The variable domain in full, completed from reference TRBV7-9 and TRBJ2-2, reads DTGVSQNPRHKITKRGQNVTFRCDPISEHNRLYWYRQTLGQGPEFLTYFQNEAQLEKSRLLSDRFSAERPKGSFSTLEIQRTEQGDSAMYLCASSLTGATGELFFGEGSRLTVL.

The rearrangement links TRBV28 to TRBJ1-5, with 8 bases lining up with TRBD1. Unmatched junction bases numbered 10, after V lost 8 bases and J lost 10 bases. The CDR3 is 13 amino acids. The V gene's germline CDR1 is MDHEN and CDR2 SYDVKM. The DNA of the CDR3 is TGTGCCAGCCAGACGGACAGGGCCCTACCCCAGCATTTT. It yields the protein CASQTDRALPQHF.

The sample holds one count of this clone. The chain carries TRBV5-8 and TRBJ2-6; no clear D. CDR3 length equals 17 residues. Germline assignment: CDR1 SGHTS and CDR2 YDEGEE. Between the trimmed V and J ends, which lost 2 bases and 0 bases, there was a span of 12 bases. The CDR3 region has the DNA TGTGCCAGCAGCTTTGAGGTCGGATACTCTGGGGCCAACGTCCTGACTTTC. It encodes CASSFEVGYSGANVLTF.

The chain links TRBV5-1 to TRBJ2-1; a weak D match, TRBD2 (7 bases). V dropped 4 bases and J dropped 7 bases, with 18 bases sitting between them. The CDR3 extends over 15 amino acids. Per germline, CDR1 SGHRS and CDR2 YFSETQ. Here the CDR3 DNA reads TGCGCCAGCAGCGGGGGGGGCGAGAGCGTGAATGAGCAGTTCTTC. The encoded protein is CASSGGGESVNEQFF. The full variable domain, completed using reference TRBV5-1 and TRBJ2-1, is KAGVTQTPRYLIKTRGQQVTLSCSPISGHRSVSWYQQTPGQGLQFLFEYFSETQRNKGNFPGRFSGRQFSNSRSEMNVSTLELGDSALYLCASSGGGESVNEQFFGPGTRLTVL.

This clone was recorded only once. This rearrangement joins TRBV5-6 to TRBJ2-1, with TRBD1 matching over 8 bases. This CDR3 region has 16 residues. The junction had 9 bases not matched to a gene; V was cut back by 4 bases and J by 3 bases. In germline, CDR1 is SGHDT, CDR2 YYEEEE. The CDR3 nucleotides read TGTGCCAGCAGCAAACCCAGGGGGCAGGTCTACAATGAGCAGTTCTTC. It specifies CASSKPRGQVYNEQFF.

This clone was observed a single time. V and J are TRBV10-1 and TRBJ1-4; 7 nucleotides line up with TRBD1. The CDR3 totals 19 residues. V was pared by 4 bases and J by 0 bases, with 14 bases of the junction left unmatched. Looked up from germline, CDR1 is WNHNN and CDR2 is SYGVQD (reference sequence). As DNA, the CDR3 is TGCGCCAGCAGTGTAACTCTACAGGGGAGCTCGACAACTAATGAAAAACTGTTTTTT. This encodes CASSVTLQGSSTTNEKLFF.

The chain employs TRBV5-4 and TRBJ1-2; D remains ambiguous. The length of the CDR3 is 12 residues. Germline CDR1 reads SGHNT; CDR2 reads YYREEE (reference sequence). Trimming took off 7 bases at V and 10 bases at J, with 17 bases between the two ends. The CDR3, as DNA: TGTGCCAGCTCCTCGGAGGAGAGCGACTACACCTTC. Translated: CASSSEESDYTF.

This chain uses TRBV3-1 (or the pseudogene TRBV3-2) with TRBJ2-7; D is possibly TRBD1 (6 bases). This CDR3 contains 13 residues. Germline CDR1 reads LGHDT; CDR2 reads YNNKEL (reference sequence). V lost 5 bases and J 5 bases, leaving 13 bases between the germline ends. The chain's CDR3 is CASSINTGNEQYF. The CDR3 bases are TGTGCCAGCAGCATAAACACAGGGAACGAGCAGTACTTC.

This clone was found once. The V gene is TRBV5-8, the J gene TRBJ1-2, with 9 bases matching TRBD1. Germline CDR1 is SGHTS and CDR2 is YDEGEE. V was clipped by 4 bases and J by 12 bases; unmatched bases: 13. The CDR3 is 14 residues long. The CDR3 loop reads CASSTIYDRGTDTF. In nucleotides, the CDR3 is TGTGCCAGCAGCACCATCTACGACAGGGGGACTGACACCTTC.

The chain couples TRBV5-1 to TRBJ1-2; D remains ambiguous. With 0 bases removed from V and 2 bases from J, the gap between germline ends came to 8 bases. The CDR3 covers 14 residues. Per the germline V gene, CDR1 is SGHRS and CDR2 is YFSETQ. CDR3 amino acids: CASSLVPGNYGYTF. Here the CDR3 DNA reads TGCGCCAGCAGCTTGGTTCCGGGAAACTATGGCTACACCTTC. Full variable domain (remainder filled in from reference TRBV5-1 and TRBJ1-2): KAGVTQTPRYLIKTRGQQVTLSCSPISGHRSVSWYQQTPGQGLQFLFEYFSETQRNKGNFPGRFSGRQFSNSRSEMNVSTLELGDSALYLCASSLVPGNYGYTFGSGTRLTVV.

This chain uses TRBV20-1 with TRBJ1-1; 7 bases line up with TRBD1. This CDR3 comprises 11 residues. The germline V gene encodes CDR1 DFQATT and CDR2 SNEGSKA (reference sequence). Trimming removed 7 bases from V and 11 bases from J; junction bases left unmatched: 10. CDR3 nucleotides: TGCAGTGTTATAGGACAGGTTGCTGCTTTCTTT. Its protein is CSVIGQVAAFF.

This chain connects TRBV6-6 to TRBJ2-1; no clear D. Germline V gene data show CDR1 as MNHNY and CDR2 as SVGAGI (reference sequence). The CDR3 loop spans 14 amino acids. V shed 4 bases and J shed 0 bases, with 7 bases lying between them. CDR3 in DNA: TGTGCCAGCAGTTCTCTGAGCTCCTACAATGAGCAGTTCTTC. Amino acid sequence: CASSSLSSYNEQFF.

This clone was seen once. V and J are TRBV10-1 and TRBJ2-7; D is unclear. V shed 3 bases and J shed 3 bases, with 3 bases lying between them. Germline CDR1 WNHNN, CDR2 SYGVQD (reference sequence). This CDR3 comprises 11 residues. CDR3 in amino acids: CASSDSYEQYF. The CDR3 coding sequence is TGCGCCAGCAGTGACAGCTACGAGCAGTACTTC.

This clone was observed a handful of times. This chain joins TRBV10-1 and TRBJ2-7, with a tentative D call TRBD1 (6 bases). This CDR3 comprises 13 residues. The V gene's germline CDR1 is WNHNN and CDR2 SYGVQD (reference sequence). V was pared by 6 bases and J by 5 bases, with 14 bases between. CDR3 sequence reads: CASSRRQADEQYF. CDR3 in DNA: TGCGCCAGCAGCAGAAGACAGGCGGACGAGCAGTACTTC.

The rearrangement uses TRBV13 and TRBJ2-6, with D possibly matching TRBD1 (6 bases). The CDR3 is 15 residues long. V shed 4 bases and J shed 2 bases, with 9 bases lying between them. In germline, CDR1 is PRHDT, CDR2 FYEKMQ (reference sequence). The DNA for the CDR3 is TGTGCCAGCAGCTCGACAGGACCTGGGGCCAACGTCCTGACTTTC. Its protein is CASSSTGPGANVLTF.

The CDR3 nucleotides read TGTGCCAGCAGCCCCCGCGGACTAGCGGATTACAATGAGCAGTTCTTC. Protein sequence: CASSPRGLADYNEQFF. The V gene is TRBV9, the J gene TRBJ2-1, with 10 positions matching TRBD2. Germline assignment: CDR1 SGDLS and CDR2 YYNGEE. J gave up 4 bases and V 4 bases, and 8 bases lay outside the gene matches. The CDR3 has 16 residues.

The V and J genes are TRBV7-9 and TRBJ2-7; TRBD2 is a possible D gene (6 bases). V lost 5 bases and J lost 7, with 33 bases in between. Germline-derived CDR1 and CDR2 are SEHNR and FQNEAQ (reference sequence). The length of the CDR3 is 19 residues. Written as DNA, the CDR3 is TGTGCCAGCAGCCCTTCGAGTAGCTGGACGGGAAGGACTACAAGGGAGCAGTACTTC. Residues: CASSPSSSWTGRTTREQYF.

The chain has TRBV5-5 and TRBJ2-1, with D tentatively TRBD1 (5 bases). Deletions cut 4 bases from V and 7 bases from J, with 18 bases between. Germline CDR1 SGHKS, CDR2 YYEKEE (reference sequence). The CDR3 contains 15 residues. In nucleotides, the CDR3 is TGTGCCAGCAGCCTTCTCACCCTCAGGGAAAATGAGCAGTTCTTC. Translated, it gives CASSLLTLRENEQFF.

The rearrangement uses TRBV5-1 and TRBJ1-2, with 9 bases aligning to TRBD1. Per germline, CDR1 SGHRS and CDR2 YFSETQ. With V trimmed by 5 bases and J by 4 bases, 3 bases remained unmatched. This CDR3 region has 13 residues. CDR3 DNA sequence: TGCGCCAGCAGTACAGGGGGCAGCTATGGCTACACCTTC. Protein sequence: CASSTGGSYGYTF.

J is TRBJ2-7 and V is TRBV7-9; D gene uncertain. The CDR3 spans 12 residues. The germline V gene encodes CDR1 SEHNR and CDR2 FQNEAQ (reference sequence). V gave up 1 base and J gave up 5 bases, with 6 bases separating them. The CDR3 bases are TGTGCCAGCAGCTTAGTAGTCCACGAGCAGTACTTC. Translated, it gives CASSLVVHEQYF.

The chain links TRBV18 to TRBJ1-4; maybe TRBD1 (6 bases). The CDR3 totals 15 residues. Germline lookup yields CDR1 KGHSH and CDR2 LQKENI. V was shortened by 4 bases and J by 5 bases, with 14 bases between the two germline ends. The CDR3 region is CASSRSRGSNEKLFF. The CDR3 DNA reads as TGTGCCAGCTCACGCTCCAGGGGCTCGAATGAAAAACTGTTTTTT.

J is TRBJ1-1 and V is TRBV18; D not certain. Trimming removed 0 bases from V and 6 bases from J, with 14 bases in between. Germline-derived CDR1 and CDR2 are KGHSH and LQKENI. The CDR3 runs to 15 residues. The CDR3 is CASSPPDSGWSEAFF. As DNA, the CDR3 is TGTGCCAGCTCACCACCGGACTCGGGTTGGTCTGAAGCTTTCTTT.

The rearrangement joins TRBV3-1 (or the pseudogene TRBV3-2) to TRBJ2-5; 8 bases align to TRBD2. CDR1 is LGHDT, CDR2 YNNKEL, per germline (reference sequence). The CDR3 extends over 15 amino acids. J was trimmed by 2 bases and V by 4 bases; bases with no gene match: 6. The CDR3 region has the DNA TGTGCCAGCAGCCCGGGGGGGGCCCTACAAGAGACCCAGTACTTC. Its translation: CASSPGGALQETQYF.

A single count supports this clone. V usage is TRBV5-1 and J usage is TRBJ2-7; D might be TRBD2 (6 bases). Per the germline V gene, CDR1 is SGHRS and CDR2 is YFSETQ. V lost 4 bases and J lost 3, with 17 bases in between. The CDR3 length is 15 residues. The CDR3 sequence is CASSPEGRAGYEQYF. The CDR3 DNA reads TGCGCCAGCAGCCCGGAGGGCAGGGCAGGCTACGAGCAGTACTTC.

V gene TRBV27 combines with J gene TRBJ2-1, with D tentatively TRBD1 (7 bases). This CDR3 has 17 amino acids. V was pared by 6 bases and J by 8 bases, with 26 bases between. Germline CDR1 MNHEY, CDR2 SMNVEV (reference sequence). DNA for the CDR3: TGTGCCAGCAGGATACTCCTCAGGGGGAGGAGGATACATGAGCAGTTCTTC. Translated: CASRILLRGRRIHEQFF.

V gene TRBV3-1 (or the pseudogene TRBV3-2) combines with J gene TRBJ1-3; D may be TRBD1 (5 bases). The germline CDR1 and CDR2 sequences are LGHDT and YNNKEL (reference sequence). The CDR3 runs 13 residues. Trimming shortened V by 1 base and J by 4 bases, and 5 bases separated the two germline ends. CDR3 loop: CASSQGQGNTIYF. The CDR3 nucleotides read TGTGCCAGCAGCCAAGGACAGGGAAACACCATATATTTT.

This chain links TRBV6-4 with TRBJ2-1; TRBD2 aligns across 8 bases. CDR1 is MRHNA, CDR2 SNTAGT, per germline. The CDR3 consists of 13 residues. V lost 8 bases and J lost 4; bases outside the gene matches: 4. CDR3 in amino acids: CASGLAGYNEQFF. CDR3 in DNA: TGTGCCAGCGGATTAGCGGGGTACAATGAGCAGTTCTTC.

This clone was observed a handful of times. As DNA, the CDR3 is TGTGCCAGCAGCCCAACTAGTTACGCAGATACGCAGTATTTT. As protein: CASSPTSYADTQYF. J is TRBJ2-3 and V is TRBV7-9; tentatively, D is TRBD2 (5 bases). The V gene's germline CDR1 is SEHNR and CDR2 FQNEAQ (reference sequence). The CDR3 contains 14 residues. Trimming left V 5 bases short and J 4 bases short, with 13 bases between.

This clone turned up a few times. CDR3 nucleotide sequence: TGTGCCAGCAGACGACAGGTGGTTAGCAATCAGCCCCAGCATTTT. This translates into CASRRQVVSNQPQHF. The J gene is TRBJ1-5, the V gene TRBV27; D perhaps matches TRBD1 (6 bases). The germline V gene has CDR1 MNHEY and CDR2 SMNVEV (reference sequence). CDR3 length equals 15 residues. V shed 6 bases and J shed 0 bases, with 12 bases lying between them.

There are many counts of this clone. The rearrangement joins TRBV28 to TRBJ2-5; tentatively, D is TRBD2 (6 bases). CDR1 and CDR2 (germline): MDHEN, SYDVKM. The CDR3 is 14 amino acids. V lost 3 bases and J 6 bases, leaving 14 bases between the germline ends. The CDR3, as DNA: TGTGCCAGCAGTTTGGGTACTAGCCCGCAGACCCAGTACTTC. Protein sequence: CASSLGTSPQTQYF.

CDR3 in DNA: TGTGCCAGTAGTACCCAAGGACAAATGAACACTGAAGCTTTCTTT. Its protein product is CASSTQGQMNTEAFF. This chain uses TRBV19 with TRBJ1-1; weak D call: TRBD1 (5 bases). The CDR3 covers 15 residues. Germline assignment: CDR1 LNHDA and CDR2 SQIVND (reference sequence). The V and J ends lost 4 bases and 0 bases respectively, with 12 bases between them.